This TCR beta chain was captured in a study of naive and memory T cell subsets. General study points: Each distinct alpha or beta sequence counts as one clonotype. There was no ground truth to check naive and memory subset results. TCR abundance followed a power law differing between naive and memory subsets. Possibly reflecting memory cells re-expressing CD45RA, a few larger clonotypes occurred in naive repertoires, especially CD8.

Alpha and beta libraries were amplified separately from the second PCR onward. The CDR3 extends over 15 amino acids. With 5 bases removed from V and 8 bases from J, the gap between germline ends came to 19 bases. Germline CDR1 SGHAT, CDR2 FQNNGV. Both TRBC1 and TRBC2 were covered by a beta constant-region primer of two equimolar oligonucleotides. Four rounds of PCR amplified the ligated cDNA using nested alpha and beta constant-region primers plus SP2. TCRdb independently ran MiXCR on the UMI-ligation and nested PCR reads; one entry per CDR3 protein. The sample records over 100,000 distinct CDR3 sequences, about 14% being singletons. About this clonotype itself: The antigen remains undetermined.

The chain is built from TRBV11-2 and TRBJ2-1; a possible D gene is TRBD2 (5 bases). The source is a human donor in good health. The source material was naive CD8+ T cells from blood. The CDR3 DNA reads TGTGCCAGCAGCCTCAACACTAGGGATGTGCATGAGCAGTTCTTC. Translation: CASSLNTRDVHEQFF.